The rows below give T cell receptor beta chains drawn from one sample of a study of Graves' ophthalmopathy and Graves' hyperthyroidism. A single record per CDR3 protein comes from TCRdb applying MiXCR to the multiplex PCR reads. In the table there are about 740,000 distinct CDR3 sequences, approximately 40% of which are singletons. Sequencing was carried out using peripheral blood. These receptor sequences come from an adult man with Graves' ophthalmopathy. Each CDR3 is given with its conserved first and last residue. D genes are given only for firm matches. Clone size is shown for a subset of rows, as once, few, many or a class of expanded clone.

TRBJ2-5	TRBV2	-	-	CASSKGSDGGPQETQYF	TGTGCCAGCAGTAAAGGGTCTGACGGGGGGCCCCAAGAGACCCAGTACTTC
TRBJ2-5	TRBV7-3	-	TRBD2	CASSFGLAGVWTQYF	TGTGCCAGCAGCTTCGGTCTAGCGGGAGTGTGGACCCAGTACTTC
TRBJ2-5	TRBV7-9	-	-	CASSARGGGGIRVETQYF	TGTGCCAGCAGCGCGAGAGGCGGAGGGGGAATCCGGGTTGAGACCCAGTACTTC
TRBJ2-7	TRBV7-2	few	-	CASSLSATRNYEQYF	TGTGCCAGCAGCTTAAGTGCGACTAGGAACTACGAGCAGTACTTC
TRBJ1-5	TRBV19	-	-	CATTRNRDIYQPQHF	TGTGCCACTACCCGAAACCGGGACATTTATCAGCCCCAGCATTTT
TRBJ1-2	TRBV13	-	-	CASAPGGRGYTF	TGTGCCAGCGCCCCGGGGGGACGTGGCTACACCTTC
TRBJ1-1	TRBV7-9	-	-	CASSLETDSEAFF	TGTGCCAGCAGCTTAGAGACAGATTCTGAAGCTTTCTTT
TRBJ1-3	TRBV7-9	once	-	CASSLGWQRNTIYF	TGCGCCAGCAGCTTAGGATGGCAGAGGAACACCATATATTTT
TRBJ2-7	TRBV7-9	few	TRBD1	CASSYSTGQYSIEQYF	TGTGCCAGCAGTTATAGCACGGGACAGTATTCGATCGAGCAGTACTTC
TRBJ1-1	TRBV7-3	many	TRBD1	CASSLLGTGPTEAFF	TGTGCCAGCAGCTTACTTGGGACAGGGCCGACTGAAGCTTTCTTT
TRBJ2-5	TRBV7-2	-	TRBD1	CASSLQTGLAETQYF	TGTGCCAGCAGCTTACAGACAGGGTTAGCGGAGACCCAGTACTTC
TRBJ1-4	TRBV4-3	many	TRBD1	CASSPRGGKLFF	TGCGCCAGCAGCCCCAGGGGGGGAAAACTGTTTTTT
TRBJ1-5	TRBV6-5	few	-	CASSSFNQPQHF	TGTGCCAGCAGTTCCTTTAATCAGCCCCAGCATTTT
TRBJ2-5	TRBV7-9	few	-	CASSLAGAGGWETQYF	TGTGCCAGCAGCTTAGCCGGAGCCGGGGGCTGGGAGACCCAGTACTTC
TRBJ1-1	TRBV9	few	-	CASSQTDTEAFF	TGTGCCAGCAGCCAAACAGATACTGAAGCTTTCTTT
TRBJ1-1	TRBV6-5	-	-	CTSSYGKGRNTEAFF	TGTACCAGCAGTTACGGTAAAGGGAGGAACACTGAAGCTTTCTTT
TRBJ1-4	TRBV12-3/TRBV12-4	-	TRBD1	CASSAATGGLDNEKLFF	TGTGCCAGCAGTGCCGCTACAGGGGGTTTGGATAATGAAAAACTGTTTTTT
TRBJ2-5	TRBV5-1	-	TRBD2	CASSPRRGAIGETQYF	TGCGCCAGCAGCCCCCGGCGGGGGGCAATAGGGGAGACCCAGTACTTC
TRBJ2-6	TRBV19	-	TRBD1	CAWVQGSGANVLTF	TGTGCCTGGGTACAGGGGTCTGGGGCCAACGTCCTGACTTTC
TRBJ2-7	TRBV20-1	few	TRBD2	CSAVWAGDYEQYF	TGCAGTGCCGTGTGGGCGGGAGACTACGAGCAGTACTTC
TRBJ2-6	TRBV11-1	-	-	CASSVEAEGAGANVLTF	TGTGCCAGCAGCGTTGAAGCGGAGGGGGCTGGGGCCAACGTCCTGACTTTC
TRBJ2-2	TRBV4-3	-	-	CASSQDGGTVNTGELFF	TGCGCCAGCAGCCAAGATGGGGGGACAGTCAACACCGGGGAGCTGTTTTTT
TRBJ2-7	TRBV7-8	many	-	CASSLEAGSWVEQYF	TGTGCCAGCAGCTTAGAGGCAGGCTCATGGGTCGAGCAGTACTTC
TRBJ1-3	TRBV29-1	-	-	CSTGRGSYTIYF	TGCAGCACGGGACGGGGGAGCTACACCATATATTTT
TRBJ1-2	TRBV10-3	many	-	CAISETESNYGYTF	TGTGCCATCAGTGAGACGGAGTCTAACTATGGCTACACCTTC
TRBJ1-4	TRBV24-1	-	TRBD1	CATSDLGQDEKLFF	TGTGCCACCAGTGATCTCGGACAGGATGAAAAACTGTTTTTT
TRBJ2-7	TRBV20-1	-	-	CSALTPSDSSYEQYF	TGCAGTGCTCTCACCCCTAGCGACAGCTCCTACGAGCAGTACTTC
TRBJ1-4	TRBV7-8	many	-	CASSERRNNEKLFF	TGTGCCAGCAGCGAACGGAGGAATAATGAAAAACTGTTTTTT
TRBJ1-3	TRBV9	few	-	CASSVESTSSGNTIYF	TGTGCCAGCAGCGTAGAATCGACCAGCTCTGGAAACACCATATATTTT
TRBJ1-2	TRBV12-3/TRBV12-4	many	TRBD1	CASSPYRQGNGYTF	TGTGCCAGCAGTCCATACCGACAGGGGAATGGCTACACCTTC
TRBJ2-6	TRBV10-3	many	-	CAISDPESSGANVLTF	TGTGCCATCAGTGACCCCGAGAGCTCTGGGGCCAACGTCCTGACTTTC
TRBJ1-1	TRBV13	-	TRBD1	CASSSLEGAMAFF	TGTGCCAGCAGCTCCTTGGAGGGGGCGATGGCTTTCTTT
TRBJ1-2	TRBV15	-	TRBD1	CATSRGQYGYTF	TGTGCCACCAGCAGGGGACAGTATGGCTACACCTTC
TRBJ1-5	TRBV20-1	-	-	CSASWTRGKETQHF	TGCAGTGCTAGTTGGACACGGGGGAAGGAGACCCAGCATTTT
TRBJ2-2	TRBV7-2	-	-	CASSSAGGLFF	TGTGCCAGCAGCTCAGCCGGGGGGCTGTTTTTT
TRBJ2-5	TRBV2	many	-	CASSVGAGLRETQYF	TGTGCCAGCAGTGTCGGAGCGGGTCTACGAGAGACCCAGTACTTC
TRBJ1-1	TRBV6-1	-	TRBD1	CARFGTVNTEAFF	TGTGCTAGGTTCGGGACAGTGAACACTGAAGCTTTCTTT
TRBJ2-7	TRBV20-1	many	TRBD2	CSARGPGLAGEQYF	TGCAGTGCTAGAGGGCCCGGACTAGCTGGCGAGCAGTACTTC
TRBJ2-7	TRBV20-1	-	TRBD1	CSASTGTGGIREQYF	TGCAGTGCTAGCACCGGGACAGGGGGTATCCGCGAGCAGTACTTC
TRBJ1-3	TRBV7-3	few	-	CASSSGGPGNTIYF	TGTGCCAGCAGCTCCGGCGGCCCTGGAAACACCATATATTTT
TRBJ2-5	TRBV7-9	-	TRBD2	CASSYGLAGGGSQYF	TGTGCCAGCAGCTACGGACTAGCGGGGGGTGGGTCCCAGTACTTC
TRBJ1-1	TRBV29-1	-	-	CSVDGGDYTEAFF	TGCAGCGTTGATGGAGGGGATTACACTGAAGCTTTCTTT
TRBJ2-5	TRBV20-1	many	TRBD2	CSAPTSGHQETQYF	TGCAGTGCCCCCACTAGCGGGCATCAAGAGACCCAGTACTTC
TRBJ1-2	TRBV7-9	few	TRBD1	CASSLGDRIYGYTF	TGTGCCAGCAGCCTAGGGGACAGGATCTATGGCTACACCTTC
TRBJ1-1	TRBV20-1	few	-	CSAPNFLENTEAFF	TGCAGTGCGCCGAACTTTCTGGAGAACACTGAAGCTTTCTTT
TRBJ1-1	TRBV4-3	-	-	CASSQGRHGTEAFF	TGCGCCAGCAGCCAAGGGCGCCACGGGACTGAAGCTTTCTTT
TRBJ1-4	TRBV20-1	-	-	CSARVRRGPDNEKLFF	TGCAGTGCTAGAGTTCGAAGGGGACCAGATAATGAAAAACTGTTTTTT
TRBJ1-1	TRBV2	many	-	CASSEYRQGRTEAFF	TGTGCCAGCAGTGAATACCGCCAGGGCCGGACTGAAGCTTTCTTT
TRBJ2-7	TRBV10-1	many	-	CASSESRGGTYEQYF	TGCGCCAGCAGTGAGTCGAGGGGCGGAACCTACGAGCAGTACTTC
TRBJ1-1	TRBV7-9	-	TRBD1	CASSLGRLTGYGGTEAFF	TGTGCCAGCAGTTTAGGCCGCTTGACAGGGTATGGGGGCACTGAAGCTTTCTTT